Below, one TCR beta chain is given with its context. Its antigen remains unknown. The sample is drawn from a study of blood T cells in healthy people across ages. Study results and limitations: The study regarded diversity estimates from one million T cells as underestimates.

Isolated PBMCs totaled at least 7 million in each sample. Combining a sample-barcoded 5' primer with a J-beta primer mix, a second PCR ran for roughly 7 to 11 cycles. All samples gave at least 2.5 million CDR3-containing paired-end reads. TCRdb re-called the 5' RACE reads through MiXCR, storing one row per CDR3 protein. The sample holds fewer than 2 million distinct CDR3 sequences, about two fifths seen once. The sequenced material came from blood. The receptor comes from a human donor in good health.

The CDR3 region is CASSLTQGSPLHF. CDR3 DNA: TGTGCCAGCAGCTTAACACAAGGATCACCCCTCCACTTT. The rearrangement joins TRBV7-3 to TRBJ1-6, with no clear D. The CDR3 extends over 13 amino acids. Germline CDR1 is SGHTA and CDR2 is FQGTGA. Trimming took 0 bases from V and 10 from J, leaving 7 bases between them.